These 23 T cell receptor beta chains originate from one sample sequenced in a study of blood T cell repertoires in COVID-19. Libraries were prepared by immunoSEQ multiplex PCR; TCRdb keeps only in-frame clonotypes and omits some of them. The sample lists about 260,000 clones, approximately 89% seen once, with more than 8.5% in the top ten. Sequencing input: peripheral blood. Source of these receptors: an older woman with COVID-19, enrolled during active disease.

This clone was detected only once. V and J are TRBV28 and TRBJ1-4, with no clear D. V lost 5 bases and J lost 8, with 15 bases in between. The CDR3 has 14 amino acids. Germline V gene lookup returns CDR1 MDHEN and CDR2 SYDVKM. This chain's CDR3 is CASSPRGVQEKLFF. The CDR3 coding sequence is TGTGCCAGCAGTCCCCGCGGGGTCCAGGAAAAACTGTTTTTT.

V and J are TRBV3-1 (or the pseudogene TRBV3-2) and TRBJ2-2; D is ambiguous. V shed 1 base and J shed 2 bases, with 8 bases lying between them. Germline-derived CDR1 and CDR2 are LGHDT and YNNKEL (reference sequence). The CDR3 loop spans 15 amino acids. The CDR3 DNA sequence: TGTGCCAGCAGCCAAGGACACCTCAACACCGGGGAGCTGTTTTTT. It yields the protein CASSQGHLNTGELFF.

The chain links TRBV5-4 to TRBJ2-5, with TRBD2 matching over 13 bases. Germline V gives CDR1 SGHNT, CDR2 YYREEE (reference sequence). V lost 1 base, J lost 1 base, and 1 base stayed unmatched. There are 16 residues in the CDR3. As DNA, the CDR3 is TGTGCCAGCAGCTTGACTAGCGGGAGGGCCCAAGAGACCCAGTACTTC. Translation gives CASSLTSGRAQETQYF.

The sample holds a few counts of this clone. The chain carries TRBV5-1 and TRBJ2-7; D not resolved. This CDR3 is 14 amino acids long. V lost 0 bases, J lost 1 base, and 8 bases lay in between. Germline loops: CDR1 SGHRS, CDR2 YFSETQ. The CDR3 nucleotides are TGCGCCAGCAGCTTGGCCGTAAATTCCTACGAGCAGTACTTC. It encodes CASSLAVNSYEQYF.

J is TRBJ2-2 and V is TRBV3-1 (or the pseudogene TRBV3-2); no reliable D call. The CDR3 has 12 residues. From germline, CDR1 is LGHDT and CDR2 YNNKEL (reference sequence). V was cut by 4 bases and J by 5 bases, with 5 bases left in between. CDR3 sequence reads: CASSPATGELFF. DNA of the CDR3: TGTGCCAGCAGCCCCGCGACCGGGGAGCTGTTTTTT.

This chain joins TRBV12-3 or TRBV12-4 and TRBJ1-2, with D unclear. V lost 6 bases to trimming and J lost 4 bases, with 12 bases between them. The CDR3 has 13 residues. CDR3 sequence (DNA): TGTGCCAGCAGCCCCTTGGGGAGCTATGGCTACACCTTC. Amino acids: CASSPLGSYGYTF.

This clone was counted a few times. The V and J genes are TRBV6-2 or TRBV6-3 and TRBJ2-7; 12 bases are shared with TRBD2. In germline, CDR1 is MNHEY, CDR2 SVGEGT. The CDR3 runs to 15 residues. The V and J ends lost 2 bases and 5 bases, in that order; junction bases with no gene match: 4. CDR3 region: CASSYRRTSGNEQYF. CDR3 nucleotides: TGTGCCAGCAGTTACCGCCGGACTAGCGGGAACGAGCAGTACTTC.

The V and J genes are TRBV5-5 and TRBJ2-7, with D possibly being TRBD1 (6 bases). Trimming left V 4 bases short and J 0 bases short, with 14 bases between. This CDR3 is 15 amino acids long. CDR1 is SGHKS, CDR2 YYEKEE, per germline (reference sequence). The CDR3 DNA reads TGTGCCAGCAGCCAGGACAGCCACGTCTCCTACGAGCAGTACTTC. This sequence encodes CASSQDSHVSYEQYF.

This sequence joins TRBV7-3 and TRBJ2-1; 8 bases agree with TRBD2. Germline values: CDR1 SGHTA, CDR2 FQGTGA. The CDR3 is 14 amino acids. With 4 bases clipped from V and 8 bases from J, the junction kept 7 bases outside the gene matches. CDR3 in amino acids: CASSSLGLADEQFF. As DNA, the CDR3 is TGTGCCAGCAGCTCCCTCGGACTAGCAGATGAGCAGTTCTTC.

The chain combines TRBV28 with TRBJ2-3; 7 bases agree with TRBD2. CDR3 length: 15 residues. Germline CDR1 and CDR2: MDHEN and SYDVKM. The ends lost 4 bases at V and 1 base at J; junction bases unmatched: 5. CDR3 sequence reads: CASSWGGPGTDTQYF. Here the CDR3 DNA reads TGTGCCAGCAGTTGGGGAGGGCCTGGCACAGATACGCAGTATTTT.

This clone was recorded a few times. The V and J genes are TRBV27 and TRBJ1-3; 8 positions agree with TRBD1. V shed 6 bases, J shed 2 bases, and the junction held 3 bases outside the gene matches. CDR3 length equals 14 residues. Germline values: CDR1 MNHEY, CDR2 SMNVEV (reference sequence). The CDR3 here is CASRQTGAGNTIYF. In DNA, the CDR3 is TGTGCCAGCAGACAGACAGGGGCTGGAAACACCATATATTTT.

The rearrangement links TRBV18 to TRBJ1-1; D not resolved. Per germline, CDR1 KGHSH and CDR2 LQKENI. Trimming left V 3 bases short and J 5 bases short, with 13 bases between. CDR3 size: 14 residues. The CDR3 loop is CASSPLESSTEAFF. The CDR3 DNA reads as TGTGCCAGCTCACCTCTAGAGTCCTCGACTGAAGCTTTCTTT.

The chain has TRBV5-1 and TRBJ2-1, with 10 bases fitting TRBD2. Germline V gene lookup returns CDR1 SGHRS and CDR2 YFSETQ. The CDR3 has 17 amino acids. V lost 6 bases and J lost 6; bases outside the gene matches: 15. CDR3 protein: CASTKQAGGLEANEQFF. CDR3 coding DNA: TGCGCCAGCACCAAGCAAGCGGGAGGGCTAGAAGCCAATGAGCAGTTCTTC.

J is TRBJ2-2 and V is TRBV25-1, with unresolved D. The CDR3 runs to 12 residues. Trimming pared 10 bases from V and 1 base from J, leaving 7 bases between. Germline-derived CDR1 and CDR2 are MGHDK and SYGVNS. The CDR3 DNA sequence: TGTGCCACCCGGAGGAACACCGGGGAGCTGTTTTTT. Translated, it gives CATRRNTGELFF.

This chain links TRBV29-1 with TRBJ1-1; D ambiguous. The V end was cut by 7 bases, the J end by 6 bases, with 18 bases between. Germline V lookup: CDR1 SQVTM, CDR2 ANQGSEA. CDR3 size: 13 residues. CDR3 amino acids: CSASRTGTPEAFF. CDR3 DNA sequence: TGCAGCGCATCCAGGACGGGAACCCCTGAAGCTTTCTTT. The entire variable domain, with the rest obtained from reference TRBV29-1 and TRBJ1-1, is as follows: SAVISQKPSRDICQRGTSLTIQCQVDSQVTMMFWYRQQPGQSLTLIATANQGSEATYESGFVIDKFPISRPNLTFSTLTVSNMSPEDSSIYLCSASRTGTPEAFFGQGTRLTVV.

V gene TRBV28 combines with J gene TRBJ2-5; D perhaps matches TRBD1 (6 bases). CDR3 size: 11 residues. Trimming pared 6 bases from V and 4 bases from J, leaving 6 bases between. Germline-derived CDR1 and CDR2 are MDHEN and SYDVKM. The CDR3, as DNA: TGTGCCAGCAGAGGGGGAGAGACCCAGTACTTC. The encoded protein is CASRGGETQYF.

This chain uses TRBV19 with TRBJ1-1; possible D gene TRBD1, 6 bases. With 4 bases removed from V and 8 bases from J, the gap between germline ends came to 14 bases. The germline V gene has CDR1 LNHDA and CDR2 SQIVND (reference sequence). The CDR3 is made up of 13 amino acids. The CDR3 coding sequence is TGTGCCAGTAGTAATCTGATTGGGACAGAAGCTTTCTTT. The encoded protein is CASSNLIGTEAFF.

This sequence joins TRBV11-3 and TRBJ1-6; 8 bases match TRBD1. Trimming cost V 5 bases and J 10 bases; bases outside gene matches: 13. The CDR3 has 16 residues. Germline-derived CDR1 and CDR2 are SGHNT and YENEEA. The DNA for the CDR3 is TGTGCCAGCAGCCCGAGACAGGGGATACCTGTCTCACCCCTCCACTTT. Protein: CASSPRQGIPVSPLHF.

The chain uses TRBV6-5 and TRBJ1-1; D remains unclear. The V gene's germline CDR1 is MNHEY and CDR2 SVGAGI. The CDR3 contains 12 residues. The V and J ends lost 7 bases and 1 base respectively, with 7 bases between them. The CDR3, as DNA: TGTGCCAGCACACAGCCGAACACTGAAGCTTTCTTT. It codes for CASTQPNTEAFF.

The V gene is TRBV5-6, the J gene TRBJ1-6, with 8 positions matching TRBD1. This CDR3 has 15 residues. Per germline, CDR1 SGHDT and CDR2 YYEEEE. V trimming: 5 bases; J trimming: 7 bases; junction bases outside the gene matches: 8. CDR3 bases: TGTGCCAGCAGAGCGGACAGGGCGGGCAATTCACCCCTCCACTTT. Translating it yields CASRADRAGNSPLHF.

V gene TRBV5-8 combines with J gene TRBJ2-6; maybe TRBD1 (6 bases). Trimming took 3 bases from V and 2 from J, leaving 9 bases between them. Germline CDR1 is SGHTS and CDR2 is YDEGEE. This CDR3 comprises 15 residues. The CDR3 DNA sequence: TGTGCCAGCAGCTACACAGGGCCTGGGGCCAACGTCCTGACTTTC. It specifies CASSYTGPGANVLTF.

The chain links TRBV5-6 to TRBJ2-7; 10 bases fit TRBD2. The CDR3 is made up of 15 amino acids. CDR1 is SGHDT, CDR2 YYEEEE, per germline. The V gene end was trimmed by 5 bases and the J gene end by 7 bases; junction bases not matched to a gene: 12. CDR3 DNA: TGTGCCAGCAGAGAACGGGGGACTAGCGCTATTGAGCAGTACTTC. Its translation is CASRERGTSAIEQYF.

The table lists this clone with a count of one. The CDR3 coding sequence is TGTGCCAGCAGAGGGGACAGCTCTAGTGGCTACACCTTC. This translates into CASRGDSSSGYTF. The rearrangement joins TRBV27 to TRBJ1-2; 7 bases are shared with TRBD1. Germline assignment: CDR1 MNHEY and CDR2 SMNVEV (reference sequence). This CDR3 region has 13 residues. Germline trimming cut 6 bases from V and 7 bases from J; bases unmatched to any gene: 8.